The 18 T cell receptor beta chains below all came from one sample that was sequenced in a study of cytomegalovirus exposure and HLA in healthy donors. 13 Jbeta primers and 60 Vbeta primers were used for the PCR. Data came from immunoSEQ multiplex PCR; TCRdb stores just in-frame clones and leaves some out. The sample comprises some 120,000 clones, over 65% of which are singletons, and 3.4% rests with the top ten. The sequenced sample was PBMCs. These TCRs come from a man in his thirties or forties in good health and CMV-seronegative.

The V gene is TRBV7-9, the J gene TRBJ2-7, with no clear D. Trimming took off 3 bases at V and 2 bases at J, with 8 bases between the two ends. This CDR3 comprises 13 residues. Per germline, CDR1 SEHNR and CDR2 FQNEAQ (reference sequence). CDR3 region: CASSLGSPYEQYF. DNA for the CDR3: TGTGCCAGCAGCTTGGGCAGCCCCTACGAGCAGTACTTC.

This rearrangement joins TRBV7-9 to TRBJ2-7, with a tentative D call TRBD2 (6 bases). The CDR3 has 13 residues. Trimming cost V 7 bases and J 5 bases, with 15 bases left between them. CDR1 is SEHNR and CDR2 is FQNEAQ in the germline V gene (reference sequence). The CDR3 nucleotides read TGTGCCAGCACCCCCGGGGGTATGAACGAGCAGTACTTC. It codes for CASTPGGMNEQYF.

This clone has a single count. The V call is TRBV29-1, the J call TRBJ2-4; D is unresolved. CDR3 length: 14 residues. Germline V CDR1 and CDR2: SQVTM, ANQGSEA. Deletions cut 7 bases from V and 3 bases from J, with 16 bases between. The CDR3 sequence is CSAQSRPGKNIQYF. CDR3 nucleotide sequence: TGCAGCGCCCAGTCTAGGCCCGGCAAAAACATTCAGTACTTC.

This chain links TRBV28 with TRBJ1-1, with 8 bases fitting TRBD1. With V trimmed by 4 bases and J by 11 bases, 12 bases remained unmatched. CDR3 length equals 14 residues. The germline gives CDR1 MDHEN, CDR2 SYDVKM. CDR3 DNA sequence: TGTGCCAGCAGTTCCGCCCCGGGACAGGAAGCGGCTTTCTTT. As protein: CASSSAPGQEAAFF.

This chain connects TRBV20-1 to TRBJ2-7, with no clear D. In germline, CDR1 is DFQATT, CDR2 SNEGSKA (reference sequence). V dropped 3 bases and J dropped 2 bases, with 5 bases sitting between them. The CDR3 contains 11 residues. CDR3 nucleotide sequence: TGCAGTGCTAGTACTACCTACGAGCAGTACTTC. It translates to CSASTTYEQYF.

The chain uses TRBV19 and TRBJ2-2; 10 bases align to TRBD2. This CDR3 comprises 16 residues. Germline V gives CDR1 LNHDA, CDR2 SQIVND (reference sequence). V gave up 7 bases and J gave up 2 bases; unmatched junction bases: 7. CDR3 protein: CASTETSGANTGELFF. Written as DNA, the CDR3 is TGTGCCAGTACCGAAACTAGCGGGGCCAACACCGGGGAGCTGTTTTTT.

The rearrangement links TRBV29-1 to TRBJ1-2; 8 bases match TRBD1. Germline assignment: CDR1 SQVTM and CDR2 ANQGSEA. This CDR3 is built from 13 residues. Losses at the gene ends were 5 bases for V and 6 bases for J; bases not matched to a gene: 8. CDR3 sequence: CSVIPADRDGYTF. CDR3 coding DNA: TGCAGCGTTATCCCAGCGGACAGGGATGGCTACACCTTC.

The chain couples TRBV6-4 to TRBJ2-7; D unclear. Germline CDR1 is MRHNA and CDR2 is SNTAGT. This CDR3 has 10 residues. V lost 8 bases and J 2 bases, leaving 4 bases between the germline ends. CDR3 protein: CASDTYEQYF. In DNA form, the CDR3 reads TGTGCCAGCGACACCTACGAGCAGTACTTC.

This clone was seen a handful of times. J is TRBJ1-1 and V is TRBV6-5; D possibly corresponds to TRBD1 (5 bases). Germline CDR1 is MNHEY and CDR2 is SVGAGI. The V end was cut by 8 bases, the J end by 8 bases, with 12 bases between. CDR3 size: 11 residues. The CDR3 DNA sequence: TGTGCCAGCCGGGGGGTCAAGGAAGCTTTCTTT. The encoded protein is CASRGVKEAFF.

The genes are TRBV30 and TRBJ2-1; tentative D call: TRBD1 (6 bases). Per the germline V gene, CDR1 is GTSNPN and CDR2 is SVGIG (reference sequence). Trimming took 3 bases from V and 2 from J, leaving 17 bases between them. This CDR3 is 16 amino acids long. As DNA, the CDR3 is TGTGCCTGGAGGGACATACAGGGTATTGCCTACAATGAGCAGTTCTTC. Protein product: CAWRDIQGIAYNEQFF.

The chain uses TRBV13 and TRBJ2-3; the match to TRBD2 covers 15 bases. The J segment lost 7 bases and the V segment lost 0 bases, leaving 11 bases of the junction unmatched. Germline V gene lookup returns CDR1 PRHDT and CDR2 FYEKMQ (reference sequence). The CDR3 has 19 amino acids. The CDR3, as DNA: TGTGCCAGCAGCTTAGGCCCGGGACTAGCGGGGGGCGGAGGAAATACGCAGTATTTT. Translation: CASSLGPGLAGGGGNTQYF.

This clone was counted between two and nine times. The V call is TRBV4-1, the J call TRBJ1-3; D gene uncertain. CDR1 and CDR2 (germline): MGHRA, YSYEKL. Trimming removed 0 bases from V and 0 bases from J, with 9 bases in between. The CDR3 consists of 16 residues. The CDR3, as DNA: TGCGCCAGCAGCCAAGATCCGGTTAACTCTGGAAACACCATATATTTT. Its protein product is CASSQDPVNSGNTIYF.

The chain recombines TRBV28 with TRBJ1-3, with D perhaps matching TRBD1 (5 bases). The CDR3 runs 16 residues. V was trimmed by 5 bases and J by 0 bases, leaving 14 bases between them. Germline V CDR1 and CDR2: MDHEN, SYDVKM. CDR3 amino acids: CASSLRTRYSGNTIYF. The CDR3 bases are TGTGCCAGCAGTCTCCGGACACGGTACTCTGGAAACACCATATATTTT.

In its sample, this clone was seen a few times. This sequence joins TRBV11-1 and TRBJ1-1; TRBD1 matches at 7 bases. CDR3 length: 14 amino acids. Germline CDR1 and CDR2: SGHAT and FQDESV (reference sequence). With V trimmed by 5 bases and J by 7 bases, 10 bases remained unmatched. The DNA of the CDR3 is TGTGCCAGCAGCCCCCGGGACAGAGTTAATGAAGCTTTCTTT. It encodes CASSPRDRVNEAFF.

The rearrangement links TRBV7-9 to TRBJ2-1, with 10 bases fitting TRBD2. Trimming cost V 5 bases and J 3 bases; bases outside gene matches: 4. There are 15 residues in the CDR3. Germline CDR1 is SEHNR and CDR2 is FQNEAQ (reference sequence). As DNA, the CDR3 is TGTGCCAGCAGCGTCACTAGCGGGATCTACAATGAGCAGTTCTTC. Translation: CASSVTSGIYNEQFF.

The rearrangement links TRBV5-4 to TRBJ2-7; D remains unclear. The CDR3 is 14 amino acids. The germline gives CDR1 SGHNT, CDR2 YYREEE (reference sequence). The germline V and J ends were trimmed by 4 bases and 2 bases, with 13 bases remaining between them. Here the CDR3 reads CASSRGANTYEQYF. For the CDR3, the DNA is TGTGCCAGCAGCCGAGGTGCGAACACCTACGAGCAGTACTTC.

The rearrangement links TRBV9 to TRBJ2-3; D possibly corresponds to TRBD2 (5 bases). Deletions cut 3 bases from V and 1 base from J, with 12 bases between. Germline V gene data show CDR1 as SGDLS and CDR2 as YYNGEE. CDR3 length: 15 amino acids. DNA of the CDR3: TGTGCCAGCAGCGAGACGGGATGGGGCACAGATACGCAGTATTTT. Protein product: CASSETGWGTDTQYF.

The CDR3 reads CASSLWDLAGGPDTQYF. The CDR3 region has the DNA TGTGCCAGCAGTTTATGGGACTTAGCGGGAGGGCCAGATACGCAGTATTTT. The gene calls are TRBV28 and TRBJ2-3, with 11 bases lining up with TRBD2. V lost 0 bases, J lost 4 bases, and 6 bases stayed unmatched. CDR3 length: 17 amino acids. CDR1 and CDR2 (germline): MDHEN, SYDVKM.